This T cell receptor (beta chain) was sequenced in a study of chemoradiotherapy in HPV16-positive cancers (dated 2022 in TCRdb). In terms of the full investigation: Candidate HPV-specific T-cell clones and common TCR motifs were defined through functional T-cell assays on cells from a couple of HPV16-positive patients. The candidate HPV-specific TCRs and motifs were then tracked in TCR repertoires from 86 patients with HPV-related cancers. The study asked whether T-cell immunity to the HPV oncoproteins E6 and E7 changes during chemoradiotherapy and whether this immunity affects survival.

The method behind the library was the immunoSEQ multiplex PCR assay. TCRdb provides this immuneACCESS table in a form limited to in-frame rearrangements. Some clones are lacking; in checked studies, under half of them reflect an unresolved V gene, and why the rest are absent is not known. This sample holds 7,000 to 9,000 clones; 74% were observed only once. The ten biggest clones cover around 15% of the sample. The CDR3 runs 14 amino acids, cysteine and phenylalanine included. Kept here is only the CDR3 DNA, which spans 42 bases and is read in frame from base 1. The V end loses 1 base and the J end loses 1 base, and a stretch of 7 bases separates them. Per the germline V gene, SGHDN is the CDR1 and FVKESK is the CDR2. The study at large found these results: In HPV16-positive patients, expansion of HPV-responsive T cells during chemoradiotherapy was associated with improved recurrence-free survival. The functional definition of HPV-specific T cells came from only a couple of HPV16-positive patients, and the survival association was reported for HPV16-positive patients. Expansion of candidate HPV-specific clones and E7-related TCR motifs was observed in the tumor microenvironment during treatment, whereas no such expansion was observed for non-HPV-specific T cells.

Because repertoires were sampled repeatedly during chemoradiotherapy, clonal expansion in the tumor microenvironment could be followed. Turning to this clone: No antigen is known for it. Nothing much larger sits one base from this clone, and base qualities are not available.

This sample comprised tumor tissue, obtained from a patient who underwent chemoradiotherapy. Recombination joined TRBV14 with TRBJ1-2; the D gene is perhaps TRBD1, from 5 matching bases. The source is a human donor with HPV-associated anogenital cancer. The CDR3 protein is CASSQAGGNYGYTF. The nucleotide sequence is TGTGCCAGCAGCCAAGCCGGGGGTAACTATGGCTACACCTTC.